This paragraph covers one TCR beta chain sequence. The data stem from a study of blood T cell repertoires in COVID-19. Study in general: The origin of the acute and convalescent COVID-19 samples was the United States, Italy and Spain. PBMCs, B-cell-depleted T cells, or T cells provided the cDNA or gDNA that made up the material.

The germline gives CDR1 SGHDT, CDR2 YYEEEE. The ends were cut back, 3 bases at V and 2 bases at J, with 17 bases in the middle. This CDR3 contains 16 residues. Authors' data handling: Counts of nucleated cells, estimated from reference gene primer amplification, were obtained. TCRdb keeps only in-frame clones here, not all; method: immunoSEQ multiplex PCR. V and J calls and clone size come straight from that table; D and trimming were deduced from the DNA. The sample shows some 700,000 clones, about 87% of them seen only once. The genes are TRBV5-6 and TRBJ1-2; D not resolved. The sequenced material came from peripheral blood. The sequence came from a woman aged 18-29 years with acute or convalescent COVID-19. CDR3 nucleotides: TGTGCCAGCAGCTATCCCGGGGTATCGGCCAACTATGGCTACACCTTC. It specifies CASSYPGVSANYGYTF.